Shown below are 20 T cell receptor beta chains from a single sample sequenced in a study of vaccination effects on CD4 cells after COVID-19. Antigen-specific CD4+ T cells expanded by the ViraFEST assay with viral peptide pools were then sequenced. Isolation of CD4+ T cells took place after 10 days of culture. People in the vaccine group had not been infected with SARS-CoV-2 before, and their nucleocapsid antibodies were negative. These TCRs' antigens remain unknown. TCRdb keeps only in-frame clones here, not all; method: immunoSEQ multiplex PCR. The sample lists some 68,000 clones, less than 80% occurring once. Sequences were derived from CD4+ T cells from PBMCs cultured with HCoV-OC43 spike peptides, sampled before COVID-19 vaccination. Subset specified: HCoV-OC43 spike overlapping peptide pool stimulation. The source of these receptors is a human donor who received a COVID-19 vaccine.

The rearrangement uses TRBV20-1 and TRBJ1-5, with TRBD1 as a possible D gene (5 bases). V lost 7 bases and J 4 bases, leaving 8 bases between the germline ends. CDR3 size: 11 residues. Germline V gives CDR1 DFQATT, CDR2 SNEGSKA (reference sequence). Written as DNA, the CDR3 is TGCAGTGTCGGGGGGAATCAGCCCCAGCATTTT. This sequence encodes CSVGGNQPQHF.

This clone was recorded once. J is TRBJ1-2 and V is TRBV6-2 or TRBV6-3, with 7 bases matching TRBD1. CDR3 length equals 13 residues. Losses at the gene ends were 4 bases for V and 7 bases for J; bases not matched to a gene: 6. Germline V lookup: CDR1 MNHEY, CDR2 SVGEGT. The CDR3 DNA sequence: TGTGCCAGCAGTTGGGACAGTTATTCTGGCTACACCTTC. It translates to CASSWDSYSGYTF.

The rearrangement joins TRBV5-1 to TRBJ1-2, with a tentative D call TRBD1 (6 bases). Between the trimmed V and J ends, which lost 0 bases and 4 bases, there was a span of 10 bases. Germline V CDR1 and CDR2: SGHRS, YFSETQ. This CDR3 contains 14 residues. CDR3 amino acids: CASSLGLGGYGYTF. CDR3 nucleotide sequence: TGCGCCAGCAGCTTGGGGTTAGGGGGCTATGGCTACACCTTC.

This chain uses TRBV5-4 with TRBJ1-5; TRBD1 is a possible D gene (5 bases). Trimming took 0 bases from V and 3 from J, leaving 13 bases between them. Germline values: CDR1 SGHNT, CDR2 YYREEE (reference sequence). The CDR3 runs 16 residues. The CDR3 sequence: CASSLVAGGANQPQHF. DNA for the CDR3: TGTGCCAGCAGCTTGGTAGCGGGGGGTGCCAATCAGCCCCAGCATTTT.

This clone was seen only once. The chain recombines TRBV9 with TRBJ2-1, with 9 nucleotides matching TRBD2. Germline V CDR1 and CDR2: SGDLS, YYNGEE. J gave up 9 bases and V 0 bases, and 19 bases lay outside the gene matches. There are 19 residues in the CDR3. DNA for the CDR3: TGTGCCAGCAGCGTAGCCCTCGGTTCGCTAGCGGGGTCTAACGGTGAGCAGTTCTTC. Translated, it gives CASSVALGSLAGSNGEQFF. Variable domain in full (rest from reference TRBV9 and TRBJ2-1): DSGVTQTPKHLITATGQRVTLRCSPRSGDLSVYWYQQSLDQGLQFLIQYYNGEERAKGNILERFSAQQFPDLHSELNLSSLELGDSALYFCASSVALGSLAGSNGEQFFGPGTRLTVL.

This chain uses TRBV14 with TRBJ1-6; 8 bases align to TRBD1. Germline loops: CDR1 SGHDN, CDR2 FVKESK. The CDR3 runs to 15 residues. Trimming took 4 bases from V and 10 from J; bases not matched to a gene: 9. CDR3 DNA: TGTGCCAGCAGCCCCGGACAGGGAATCGAATCACCCCTCCACTTT. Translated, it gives CASSPGQGIESPLHF.

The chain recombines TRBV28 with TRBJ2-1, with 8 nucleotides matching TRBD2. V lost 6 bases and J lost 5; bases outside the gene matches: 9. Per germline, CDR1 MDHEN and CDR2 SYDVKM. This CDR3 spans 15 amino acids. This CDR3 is CASSLGGADDNEQFF. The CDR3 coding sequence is TGTGCCAGCAGCCTCGGGGGGGCGGACGACAATGAGCAGTTCTTC. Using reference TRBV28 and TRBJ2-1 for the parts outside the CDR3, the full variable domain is DVKVTQSSRYLVKRTGEKVFLECVQDMDHENMFWYRQDPGLGLRLIYFSYDVKMKEKGDIPEGYSVSREKKERFSLILESASTNQTSMYLCASSLGGADDNEQFFGPGTRLTVL.

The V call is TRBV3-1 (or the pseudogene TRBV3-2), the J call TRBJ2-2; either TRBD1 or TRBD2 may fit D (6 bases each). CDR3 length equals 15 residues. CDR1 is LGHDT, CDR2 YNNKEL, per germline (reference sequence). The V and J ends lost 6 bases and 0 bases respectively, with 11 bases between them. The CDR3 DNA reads TGTGCCAGCAGTGCGGGACACGCGAACACCGGGGAGCTGTTTTTT. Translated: CASSAGHANTGELFF.

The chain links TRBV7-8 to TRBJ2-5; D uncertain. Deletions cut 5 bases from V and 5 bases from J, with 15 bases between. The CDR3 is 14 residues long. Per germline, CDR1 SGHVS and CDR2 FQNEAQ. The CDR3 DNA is TGTGCCAGCAGCCCAGGACGTCTCTGGGAGACCCAGTACTTC. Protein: CASSPGRLWETQYF.

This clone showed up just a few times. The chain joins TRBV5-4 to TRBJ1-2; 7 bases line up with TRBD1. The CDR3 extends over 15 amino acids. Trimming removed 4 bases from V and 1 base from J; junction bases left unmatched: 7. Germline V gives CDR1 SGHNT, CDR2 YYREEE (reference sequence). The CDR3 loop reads CASSPAGQFNYGYTF. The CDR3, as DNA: TGTGCCAGCAGCCCAGCGGGACAGTTTAACTATGGCTACACCTTC.

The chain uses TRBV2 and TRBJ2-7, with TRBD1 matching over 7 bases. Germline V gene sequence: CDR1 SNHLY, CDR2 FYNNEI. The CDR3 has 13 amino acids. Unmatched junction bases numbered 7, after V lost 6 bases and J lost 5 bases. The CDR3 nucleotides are TGTGCCAGCAGGGGAGACAGGGAACACGAGCAGTACGTC. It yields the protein CASRGDREHEQYV.

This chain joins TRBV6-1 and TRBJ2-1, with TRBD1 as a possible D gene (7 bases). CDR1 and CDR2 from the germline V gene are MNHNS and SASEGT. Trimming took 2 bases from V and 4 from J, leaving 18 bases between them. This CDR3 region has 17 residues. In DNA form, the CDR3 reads TGTGCCAGCAGTGAACGCTCATCAGGGGGACTTTACAATGAGCAGTTCTTC. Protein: CASSERSSGGLYNEQFF.

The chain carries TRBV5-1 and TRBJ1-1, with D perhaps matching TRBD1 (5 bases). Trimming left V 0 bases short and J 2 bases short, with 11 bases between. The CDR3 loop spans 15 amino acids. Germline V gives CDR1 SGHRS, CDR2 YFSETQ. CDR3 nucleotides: TGCGCCAGCAGCTTGGTTTGGGGGGGTAACACTGAAGCTTTCTTT. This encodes CASSLVWGGNTEAFF.

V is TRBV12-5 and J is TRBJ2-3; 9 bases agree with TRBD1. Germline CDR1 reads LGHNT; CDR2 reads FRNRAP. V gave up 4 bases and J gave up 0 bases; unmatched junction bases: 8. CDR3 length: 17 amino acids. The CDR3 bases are TGTGCTAGTGGTTCCGGACAGGGGACCCCTAGCACAGATACGCAGTATTTT. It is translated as CASGSGQGTPSTDTQYF.

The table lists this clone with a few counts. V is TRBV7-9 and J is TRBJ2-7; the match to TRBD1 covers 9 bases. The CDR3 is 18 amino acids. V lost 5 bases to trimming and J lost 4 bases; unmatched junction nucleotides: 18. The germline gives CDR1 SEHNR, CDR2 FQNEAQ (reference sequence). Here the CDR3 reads CASSASGTGFRSRYEQYV. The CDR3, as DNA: TGTGCCAGCAGCGCATCCGGGACAGGGTTCCGGTCACGGTACGAGCAGTACGTC.

CDR3 sequence: CASSLADGRNKPYEQYV. CDR3 nucleotides: TGTGCCAGCAGCTTAGCGGACGGACGGAATAAACCTTACGAGCAGTACGTC. The V and J genes are TRBV11-2 and TRBJ2-7; no definite D call. Germline V gives CDR1 SGHAT, CDR2 FQNNGV. CDR3 size: 17 residues. Trimming stripped 1 base from V and 4 bases from J, with 20 bases between.

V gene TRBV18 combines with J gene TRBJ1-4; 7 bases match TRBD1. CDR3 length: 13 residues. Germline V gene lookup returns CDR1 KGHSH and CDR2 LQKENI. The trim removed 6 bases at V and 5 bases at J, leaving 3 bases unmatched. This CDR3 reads CASSGQQNEKLFF. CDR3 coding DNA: TGTGCCAGCTCGGGACAGCAAAATGAAAAACTGTTTTTT.

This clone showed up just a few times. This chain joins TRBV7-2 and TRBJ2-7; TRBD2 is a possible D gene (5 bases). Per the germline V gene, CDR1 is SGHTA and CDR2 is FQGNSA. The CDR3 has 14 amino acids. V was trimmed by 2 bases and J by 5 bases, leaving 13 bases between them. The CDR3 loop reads CASSLIGVLDEQYV. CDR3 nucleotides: TGTGCCAGCAGCTTAATCGGGGTATTGGACGAGCAGTACGTC.

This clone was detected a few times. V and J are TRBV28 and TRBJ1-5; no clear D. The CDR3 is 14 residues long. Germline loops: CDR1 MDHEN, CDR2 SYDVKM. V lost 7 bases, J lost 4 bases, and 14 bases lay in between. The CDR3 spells CASTPLGSNQPQHF. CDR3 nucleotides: TGTGCCAGCACCCCCCTAGGGAGTAATCAGCCCCAGCATTTT.

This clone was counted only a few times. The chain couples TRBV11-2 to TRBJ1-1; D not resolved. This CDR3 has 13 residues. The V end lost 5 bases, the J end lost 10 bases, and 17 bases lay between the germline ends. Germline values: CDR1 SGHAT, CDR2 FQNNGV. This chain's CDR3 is CASSPRDRAGAFF. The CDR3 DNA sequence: TGTGCCAGCAGCCCAAGAGATCGGGCGGGAGCTTTCTTT.